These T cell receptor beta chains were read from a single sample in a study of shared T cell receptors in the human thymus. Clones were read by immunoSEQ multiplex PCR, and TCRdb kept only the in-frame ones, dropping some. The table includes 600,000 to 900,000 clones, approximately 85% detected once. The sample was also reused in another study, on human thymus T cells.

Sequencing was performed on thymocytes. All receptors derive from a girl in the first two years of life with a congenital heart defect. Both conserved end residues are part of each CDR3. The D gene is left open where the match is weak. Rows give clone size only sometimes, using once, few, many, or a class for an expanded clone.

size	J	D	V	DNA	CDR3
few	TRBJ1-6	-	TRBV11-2	TGTGCCAGCAGCTTTGTGGAGGGAAGCTCCTATAATTCACCCCTCCACTTT	CASSFVEGSSYNSPLHF
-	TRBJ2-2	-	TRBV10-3	TGTGCCATCAGACCGTTTTATCGGGACAAGAACACCGGGGAGCTGTTTTTT	CAIRPFYRDKNTGELFF
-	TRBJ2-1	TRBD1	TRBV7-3	TGTGCCAGCAGCTTAAAGACAGGGGGCATGGACAATGAGCAGTTCTTC	CASSLKTGGMDNEQFF
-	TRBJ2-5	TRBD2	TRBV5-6	TGTGCCAGCAGCTTGGGGGGGGGACTTTTGTACCAAGAGACCCAGTACTTC	CASSLGGGLLYQETQYF
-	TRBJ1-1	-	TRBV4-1	TGCGCCAGCAGAATCCTACAGGACCCAAAGTCTTTGAACACTGAAGCTTTCTTT	CASRILQDPKSLNTEAFF
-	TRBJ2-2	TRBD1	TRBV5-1	TGCGCCAGCAGCTTTAGGGGGACAGGGACCGGGGAGCTGTTTTTT	CASSFRGTGTGELFF
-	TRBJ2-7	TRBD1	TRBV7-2	TGTGCCAGCAGAGATCACAGGGGAACCTTCTACGAGCAGTACTTC	CASRDHRGTFYEQYF
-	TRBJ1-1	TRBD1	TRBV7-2	TGTGCCAGCAGCTTATGGGGGACAGGGTTGAACACTGAAGCTTTCTTT	CASSLWGTGLNTEAFF
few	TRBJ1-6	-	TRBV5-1	TGCGCCAGCAGCGCGAGGGAGGCCCGCTATAATTCACCCCTCCACTTT	CASSAREARYNSPLHF
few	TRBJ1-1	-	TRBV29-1	TGCAGCACTGTTGATAGGGGGATGAACACTGAAGCTTTCTTT	CSTVDRGMNTEAFF
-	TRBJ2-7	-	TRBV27	TGTGCCAGCAGTTTTCGGCCTAACAGTTCCTACGAGCAGTACTTC	CASSFRPNSSYEQYF
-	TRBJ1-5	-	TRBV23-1	TGCGCCCGCCCGGAGGGTTTTTGTTTATATCAGCCCCAGCATTTT	CARPEGFCLYQPQHF
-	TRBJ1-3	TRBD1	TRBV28	TGTGCCAGCAATTTGGGTGTTGGGACAGGGCATTTCTTCTCTGGAAACACCATATATTTT	CASNLGVGTGHFFSGNTIYF
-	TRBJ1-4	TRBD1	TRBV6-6	TGTGCCAGCAGTTCCCCCAGGGGGCTGAGGGAAAAACTGTTTTTT	CASSSPRGLREKLFF
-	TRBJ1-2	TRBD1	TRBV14	TGTGCCAGCAGCCCGGACAGGGGCCTTGGCTACACCTTC	CASSPDRGLGYTF
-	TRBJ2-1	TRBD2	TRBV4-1	TGCGCCAGCAGCCAAGATCTTAGCGGGGGGGCAAATGAGCAGTTCTTC	CASSQDLSGGANEQFF
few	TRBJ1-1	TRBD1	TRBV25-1	TGTGCCAGCAGTGGAAGACAGGGTGGGAACACTGAAGCTTTCTTT	CASSGRQGGNTEAFF
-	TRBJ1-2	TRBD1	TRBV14	TGTGCCAGCAGCCAACACAGGGGGGGGTATGGCTACACCTTC	CASSQHRGGYGYTF
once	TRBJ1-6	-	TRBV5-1	TGCGCCAGCAGCTTGGGGTGGGCAGGGAATTCACCCCTCCACTTT	CASSLGWAGNSPLHF
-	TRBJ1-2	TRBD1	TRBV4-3	TGCGCCAGCAGCCAATGCAGGGGGTATCGTGGCTACACCTTC	CASSQCRGYRGYTF
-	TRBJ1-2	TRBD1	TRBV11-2	TGTGCCAGCAGGCAACTACGTCGGACAGGGGGCTTATATGGCTACACCTTC	CASRQLRRTGGLYGYTF
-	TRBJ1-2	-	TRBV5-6	TGTGCCAGCAGCTTGGAGACGGGCCAATCCGGGGAGGGCTACACCTTC	CASSLETGQSGEGYTF
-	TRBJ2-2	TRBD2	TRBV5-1	TGCGCCAGTTACCCTCGGGAGGGGGCGAACACCGGGGAGCTGTTTTTT	CASYPREGANTGELFF
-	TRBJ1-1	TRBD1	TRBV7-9	TGTGCCAGCAGCTTTCAGGGGGGTCTCAGATTCGGGTCTGAAGCTTTCTTT	CASSFQGGLRFGSEAFF
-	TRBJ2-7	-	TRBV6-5	TGTGCCAGCAGTTACAGGCACTACGAGTACTTC	CASSYRHYEYF
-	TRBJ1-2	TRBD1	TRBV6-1	TGTGCCAGCAGTGACGACGAGGACAGGCGCCACCTTAATCCACACTATGGCTACACCTTC	CASSDDEDRRHLNPHYGYTF
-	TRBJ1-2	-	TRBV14	TGTGCCAGCAGCCATCATCCCTGGAGGGGCTACACCTTC	CASSHHPWRGYTF
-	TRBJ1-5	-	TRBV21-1	TGTGCCAGCAGCAAAAGGGAACAAGACAGGGGCAATCAGCCCCAGCATTTT	CASSKREQDRGNQPQHF
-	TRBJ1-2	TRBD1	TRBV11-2	TGTGCCAGCAGCCCCGGGACAGGGCCCTATGGCTACACCTTC	CASSPGTGPYGYTF
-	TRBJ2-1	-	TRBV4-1	TGCGCCAGCAGCCTTACTTCAGGGGAGAAGTACAATGAGCAGTTCTTC	CASSLTSGEKYNEQFF
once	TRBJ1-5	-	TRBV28	TGTGCCAGCAGTTTTAGGGGAATCAGCAATCAGCCCCAGCATTTT	CASSFRGISNQPQHF
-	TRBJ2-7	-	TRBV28	TGTGCCAGCAGGGGCTACTACGAGCAGTACTTC	CASRGYYEQYF
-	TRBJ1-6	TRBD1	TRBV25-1	TGTGCCAGCAGTGAAGGACAGGCTGAAAAAGTAAATTCACCCCTCCACTTT	CASSEGQAEKVNSPLHF
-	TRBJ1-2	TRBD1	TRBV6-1	TGTGCCAGCAGTGAGACAGGGCGCGGTGGCTACACCTTC	CASSETGRGGYTF
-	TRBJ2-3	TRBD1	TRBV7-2	TGTGCCAGCAGGTTGGGACAGGACGACACAGATACGCAGTATTTT	CASRLGQDDTDTQYF
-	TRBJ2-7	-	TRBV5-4	TGTGCCAGCAGCTCCCGCCCGGGACACCACTCCTACGAGCAGTACTTC	CASSSRPGHHSYEQYF
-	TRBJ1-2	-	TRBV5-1	TGCGCCAGCAGCAACGGGGGCTATGGCTACACCTTC	CASSNGGYGYTF
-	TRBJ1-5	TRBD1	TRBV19	TGTGCCAGTAGTGAAAGGACAGGGGGCAGCAATCAGCCCCAGCATTTT	CASSERTGGSNQPQHF
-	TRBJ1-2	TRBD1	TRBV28	TGTGCCAGCAGTTTCCGGGACAGTTATTATGGCTACACCTTC	CASSFRDSYYGYTF
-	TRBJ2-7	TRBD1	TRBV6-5	TGTGCCAGCAGTGGTACCGGGACAGGGAATCCCGAGCAGTACTTC	CASSGTGTGNPEQYF
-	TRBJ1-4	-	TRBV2	TGTGCCAGCAGTGGGGGGGTTCGTGAAAAACTGTTTTTT	CASSGGVREKLFF